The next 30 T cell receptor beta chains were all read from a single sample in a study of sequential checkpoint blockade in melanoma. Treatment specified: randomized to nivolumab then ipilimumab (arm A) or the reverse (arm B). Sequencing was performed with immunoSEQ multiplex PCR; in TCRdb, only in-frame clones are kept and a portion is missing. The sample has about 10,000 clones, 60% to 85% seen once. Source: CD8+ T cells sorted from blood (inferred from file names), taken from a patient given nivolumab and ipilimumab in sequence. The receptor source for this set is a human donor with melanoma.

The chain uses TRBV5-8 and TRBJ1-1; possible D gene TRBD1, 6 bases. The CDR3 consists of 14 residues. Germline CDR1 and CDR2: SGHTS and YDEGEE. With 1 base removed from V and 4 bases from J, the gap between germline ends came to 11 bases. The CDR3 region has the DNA TGTGCCAGCAGCTTGTGGGGGGGCGGCACTGAAGCTTTCTTT. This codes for CASSLWGGGTEAFF.

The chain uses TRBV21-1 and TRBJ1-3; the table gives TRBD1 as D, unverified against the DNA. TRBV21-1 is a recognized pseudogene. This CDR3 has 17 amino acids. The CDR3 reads CASSKGSGQGLGNTIYF. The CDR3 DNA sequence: TGTGCCAGCAGCAAAGGGTCGGGACAGGGGTTAGGAAACACCATATATTTT.

This chain's CDR3 is CASSLVTGRADTQYF. The CDR3 DNA is TGTGCCAGCAGCTTAGTTACGGGGAGGGCAGATACGCAGTATTTT. The chain employs TRBV7-8 and TRBJ2-3; 7 bases are shared with TRBD2. The CDR3 loop spans 15 amino acids. Germline-derived CDR1 and CDR2 are SGHVS and FQNEAQ. J lost 4 bases, V lost 1 base, and 5 bases had no gene match.

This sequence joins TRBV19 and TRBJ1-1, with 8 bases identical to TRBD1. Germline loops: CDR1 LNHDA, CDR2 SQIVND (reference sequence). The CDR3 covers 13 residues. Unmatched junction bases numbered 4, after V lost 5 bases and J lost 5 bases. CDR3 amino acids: CASSPRTGTEAFF. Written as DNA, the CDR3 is TGTGCCAGTAGTCCCCGGACAGGGACTGAAGCTTTCTTT.

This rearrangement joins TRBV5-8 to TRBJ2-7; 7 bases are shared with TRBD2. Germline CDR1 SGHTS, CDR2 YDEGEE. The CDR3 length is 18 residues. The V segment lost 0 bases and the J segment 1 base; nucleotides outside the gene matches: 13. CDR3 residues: CASSLGISSGGSSYEQYF. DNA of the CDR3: TGTGCCAGCAGCTTGGGAATCTCCTCGGGGGGATCATCCTACGAGCAGTACTTC.

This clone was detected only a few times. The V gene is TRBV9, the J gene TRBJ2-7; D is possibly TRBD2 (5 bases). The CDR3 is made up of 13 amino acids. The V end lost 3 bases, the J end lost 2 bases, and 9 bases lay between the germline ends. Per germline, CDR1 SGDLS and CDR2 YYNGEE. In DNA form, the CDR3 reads TGTGCCAGCAGCGCTCCCGGGGCCTACGAGCAGTACTTC. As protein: CASSAPGAYEQYF. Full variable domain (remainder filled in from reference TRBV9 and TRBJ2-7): DSGVTQTPKHLITATGQRVTLRCSPRSGDLSVYWYQQSLDQGLQFLIQYYNGEERAKGNILERFSAQQFPDLHSELNLSSLELGDSALYFCASSAPGAYEQYFGPGTRLTVT.

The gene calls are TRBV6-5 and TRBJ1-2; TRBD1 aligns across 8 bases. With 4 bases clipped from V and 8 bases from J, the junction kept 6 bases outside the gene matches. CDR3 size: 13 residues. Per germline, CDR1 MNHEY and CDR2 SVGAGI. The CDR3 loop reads CASSSDRVQGYTF. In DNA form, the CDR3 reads TGTGCCAGCAGTTCGGACAGGGTACAGGGCTACACCTTC.

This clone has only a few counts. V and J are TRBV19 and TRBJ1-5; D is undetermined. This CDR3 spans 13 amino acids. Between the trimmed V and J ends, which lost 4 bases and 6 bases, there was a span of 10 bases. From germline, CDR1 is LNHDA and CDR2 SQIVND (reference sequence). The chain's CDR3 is CASSTSTGQPQHF. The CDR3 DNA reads TGTGCCAGTAGTACATCGACGGGTCAGCCCCAGCATTTT. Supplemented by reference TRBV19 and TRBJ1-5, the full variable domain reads DGGITQSPKYLFRKEGQNVTLSCEQNLNHDAMYWYRQDPGQGLRLIYYSQIVNDFQKGDIAEGYSVSREKKESFPLTVTSAQKNPTAFYLCASSTSTGQPQHFGDGTRLSIL.

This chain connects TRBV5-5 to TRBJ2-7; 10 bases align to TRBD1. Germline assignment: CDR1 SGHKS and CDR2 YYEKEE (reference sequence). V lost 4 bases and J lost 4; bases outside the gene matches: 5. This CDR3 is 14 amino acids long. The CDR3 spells CASSPGQGFYEQYF. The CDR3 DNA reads TGTGCCAGCAGCCCGGGACAGGGGTTTTACGAGCAGTACTTC.

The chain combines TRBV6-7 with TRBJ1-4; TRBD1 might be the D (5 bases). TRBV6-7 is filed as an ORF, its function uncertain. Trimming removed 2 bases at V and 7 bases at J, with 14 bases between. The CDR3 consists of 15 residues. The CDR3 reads CASSYLQLGAEKLFF. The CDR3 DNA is TGTGCCAGCAGTTACCTTCAGCTAGGGGCTGAAAAACTGTTTTTT.

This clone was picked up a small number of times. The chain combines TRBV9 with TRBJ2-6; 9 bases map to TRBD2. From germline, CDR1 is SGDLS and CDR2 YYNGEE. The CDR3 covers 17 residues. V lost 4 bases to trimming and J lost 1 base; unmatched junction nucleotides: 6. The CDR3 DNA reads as TGTGCCAGCAGCCCGAGCGGGGGGCCTTCTGGGGCCAACGTCCTGACTTTC. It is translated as CASSPSGGPSGANVLTF. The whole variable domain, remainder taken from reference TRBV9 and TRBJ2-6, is DSGVTQTPKHLITATGQRVTLRCSPRSGDLSVYWYQQSLDQGLQFLIQYYNGEERAKGNILERFSAQQFPDLHSELNLSSLELGDSALYFCASSPSGGPSGANVLTFGAGSRLTVL.

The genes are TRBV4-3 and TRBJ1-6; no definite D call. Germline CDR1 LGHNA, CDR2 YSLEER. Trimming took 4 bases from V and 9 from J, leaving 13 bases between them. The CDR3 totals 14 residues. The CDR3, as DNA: TGCGCCAGCAGCCCTAGTTCGGGTAGTTCACCCCTCCACTTT. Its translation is CASSPSSGSSPLHF.

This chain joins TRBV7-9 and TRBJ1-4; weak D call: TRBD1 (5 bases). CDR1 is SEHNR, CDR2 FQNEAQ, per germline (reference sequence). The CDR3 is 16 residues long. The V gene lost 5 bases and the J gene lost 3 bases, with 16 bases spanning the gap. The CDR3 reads CASSLTPGPANEKLFF. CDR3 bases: TGTGCCAGCAGCCTAACTCCAGGGCCAGCTAATGAAAAACTGTTTTTT.

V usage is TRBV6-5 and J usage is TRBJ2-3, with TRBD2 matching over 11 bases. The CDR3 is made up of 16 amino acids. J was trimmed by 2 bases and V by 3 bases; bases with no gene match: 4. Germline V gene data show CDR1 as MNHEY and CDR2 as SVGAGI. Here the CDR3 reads CASSYNSGGDTDTQYF. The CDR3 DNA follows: TGTGCCAGCAGTTATAATAGCGGGGGGGACACAGATACGCAGTATTTT.

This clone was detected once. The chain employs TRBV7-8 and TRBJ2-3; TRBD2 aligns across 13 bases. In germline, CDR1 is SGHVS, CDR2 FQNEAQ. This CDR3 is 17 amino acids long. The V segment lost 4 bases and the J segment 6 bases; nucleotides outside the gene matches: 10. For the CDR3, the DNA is TGTGCCAGCAGCTCTCCGGGACTAGCGGGGTTTGGCGATACGCAGTATTTT. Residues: CASSSPGLAGFGDTQYF. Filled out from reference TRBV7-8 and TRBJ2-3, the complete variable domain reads GAGVSQSPRYKVAKRGQDVALRCDPISGHVSLFWYQQALGQGPEFLTYFQNEAQLDKSGLPSDRFFAERPEGSVSTLKIQRTQQEDSAVYLCASSSPGLAGFGDTQYFGPGTRLTVL.

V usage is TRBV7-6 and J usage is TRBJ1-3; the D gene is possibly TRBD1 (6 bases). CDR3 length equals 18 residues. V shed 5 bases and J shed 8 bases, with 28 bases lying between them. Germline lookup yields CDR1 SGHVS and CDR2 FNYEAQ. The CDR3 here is CASSPHYGGGRMGYTIYF. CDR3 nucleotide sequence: TGTGCCAGCAGCCCTCACTATGGGGGCGGGCGGATGGGTTACACCATATATTTT.

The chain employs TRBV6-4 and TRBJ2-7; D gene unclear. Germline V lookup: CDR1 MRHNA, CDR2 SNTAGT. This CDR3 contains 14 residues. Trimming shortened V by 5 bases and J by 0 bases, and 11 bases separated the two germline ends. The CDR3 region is CASSYGSRSYEQYF. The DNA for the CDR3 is TGTGCCAGCAGTTACGGGTCGCGCTCCTACGAGCAGTACTTC.

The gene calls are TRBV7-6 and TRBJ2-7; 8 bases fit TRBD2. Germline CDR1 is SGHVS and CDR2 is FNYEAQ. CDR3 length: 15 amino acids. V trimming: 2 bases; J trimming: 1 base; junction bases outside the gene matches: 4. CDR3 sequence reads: CASSLFGGESYEQYF. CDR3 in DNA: TGTGCCAGCAGCTTATTCGGGGGGGAATCCTACGAGCAGTACTTC.

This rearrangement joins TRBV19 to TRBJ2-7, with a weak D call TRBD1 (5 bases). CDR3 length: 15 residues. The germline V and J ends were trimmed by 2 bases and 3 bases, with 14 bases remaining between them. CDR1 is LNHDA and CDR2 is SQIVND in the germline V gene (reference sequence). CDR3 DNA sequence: TGTGCCAGTAGTATAATCGGGCAGGGAATCTACGAGCAGTACTTC. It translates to CASSIIGQGIYEQYF.

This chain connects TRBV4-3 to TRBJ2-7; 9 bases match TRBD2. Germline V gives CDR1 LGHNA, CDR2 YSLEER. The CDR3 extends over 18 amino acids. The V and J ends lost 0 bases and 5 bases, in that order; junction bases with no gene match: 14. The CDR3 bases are TGCGCCAGCAGCCAAGATCAAGGGTTGGGGCTAGCGGGGAACGAGCAGTACTTC. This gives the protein CASSQDQGLGLAGNEQYF.

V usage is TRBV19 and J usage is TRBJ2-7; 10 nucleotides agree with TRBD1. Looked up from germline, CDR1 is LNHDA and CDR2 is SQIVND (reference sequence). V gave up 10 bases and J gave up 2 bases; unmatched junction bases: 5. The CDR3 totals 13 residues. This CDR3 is CATQGQGTYEQYF. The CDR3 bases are TGTGCCACGCAGGGACAGGGGACCTACGAGCAGTACTTC.

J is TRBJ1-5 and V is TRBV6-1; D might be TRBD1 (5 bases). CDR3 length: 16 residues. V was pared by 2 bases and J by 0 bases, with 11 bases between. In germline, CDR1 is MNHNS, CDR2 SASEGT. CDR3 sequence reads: CASSEPTGDSNQPQHF. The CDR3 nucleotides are TGTGCCAGCAGTGAACCCACAGGAGATAGCAATCAGCCCCAGCATTTT.

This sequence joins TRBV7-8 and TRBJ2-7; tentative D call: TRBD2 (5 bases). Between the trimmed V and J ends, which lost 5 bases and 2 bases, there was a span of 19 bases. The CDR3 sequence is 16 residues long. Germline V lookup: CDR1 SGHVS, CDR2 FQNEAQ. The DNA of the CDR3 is TGTGCCAGCAGCCTACAAATGGGGTGGGAGACCTACGAGCAGTACTTC. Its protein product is CASSLQMGWETYEQYF.

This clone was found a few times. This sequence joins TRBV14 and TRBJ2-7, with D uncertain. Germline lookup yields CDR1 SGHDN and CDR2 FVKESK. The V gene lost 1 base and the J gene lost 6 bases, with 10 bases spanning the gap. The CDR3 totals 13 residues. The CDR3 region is CASSQAPRGEQYF. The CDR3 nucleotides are TGTGCCAGCAGCCAAGCTCCCCGCGGCGAGCAGTACTTC.

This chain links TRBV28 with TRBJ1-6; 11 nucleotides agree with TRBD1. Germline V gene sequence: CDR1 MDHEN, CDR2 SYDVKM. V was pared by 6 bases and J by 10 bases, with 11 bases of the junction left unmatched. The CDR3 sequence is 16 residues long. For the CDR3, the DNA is TGTGCCAGCAGCACTACGACGGGACAGGGGGACTCACCCCTCCACTTT. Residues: CASSTTTGQGDSPLHF.

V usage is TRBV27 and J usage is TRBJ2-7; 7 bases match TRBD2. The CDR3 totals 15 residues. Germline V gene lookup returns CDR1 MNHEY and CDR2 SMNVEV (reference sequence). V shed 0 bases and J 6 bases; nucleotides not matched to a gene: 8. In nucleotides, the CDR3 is TGTGCCAGCAGTTTATCGGTAGGACTAGTTCTCGAGCAGTACTTC. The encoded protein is CASSLSVGLVLEQYF.

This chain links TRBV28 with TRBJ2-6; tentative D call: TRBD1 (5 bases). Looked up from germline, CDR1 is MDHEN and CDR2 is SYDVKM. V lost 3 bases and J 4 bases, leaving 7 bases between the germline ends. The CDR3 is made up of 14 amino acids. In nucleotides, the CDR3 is TGTGCCAGCAGTTTGGCAGGGGGGGCCAACGTCCTGACTTTC. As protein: CASSLAGGANVLTF.

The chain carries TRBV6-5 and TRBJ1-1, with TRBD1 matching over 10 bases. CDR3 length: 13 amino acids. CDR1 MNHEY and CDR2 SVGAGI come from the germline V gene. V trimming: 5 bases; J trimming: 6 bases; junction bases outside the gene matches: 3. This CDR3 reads CASSEGQGSEAFF. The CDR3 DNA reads TGTGCCAGCAGTGAGGGACAGGGGTCTGAAGCTTTCTTT.

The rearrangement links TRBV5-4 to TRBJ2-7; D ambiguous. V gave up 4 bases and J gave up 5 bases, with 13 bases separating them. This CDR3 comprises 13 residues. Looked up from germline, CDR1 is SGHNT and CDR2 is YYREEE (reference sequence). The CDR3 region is CASSPRYFDEQYF. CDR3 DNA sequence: TGTGCCAGCAGCCCCCGGTATTTCGACGAGCAGTACTTC.

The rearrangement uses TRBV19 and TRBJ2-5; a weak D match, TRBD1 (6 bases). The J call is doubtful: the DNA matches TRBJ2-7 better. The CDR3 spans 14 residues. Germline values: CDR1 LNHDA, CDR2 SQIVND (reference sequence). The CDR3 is CASSIGGMAYEQYF. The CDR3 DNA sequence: TGTGCCAGTAGTATTGGGGGCATGGCCTACGAGCAGTACTTC.